This entry describes one T cell receptor (beta chain). Time point described: pre-treatment baseline. Blood was drawn before treatment and at week 3 after checkpoint blockade. Patients had no prior systemic cancer treatment, immunosuppressants or other active cancers. This sample was included in a study of blood T cell dynamics during melanoma immunotherapy. Generated by immunoSEQ multiplex PCR, the TCRdb table keeps only in-frame clones and is missing some. The top ten hold approximately 1.1% of the sample, which has about 20,000 clones, about nine tenths seen once. V dropped 4 bases and J dropped 3; count of bases not matched to a gene: 17. Germline CDR1 reads MNHEY; CDR2 reads SMNVEV (reference sequence). The CDR3 consists of 19 residues.

The source is a human donor with melanoma. Material: blood, obtained from a patient treated with checkpoint blockade. The chain is built from TRBV27 and TRBJ2-7; 11 nucleotides match TRBD1. CDR3 protein: CASSYRIYGTGGGNYEQYF. In DNA, the CDR3 is TGTGCCAGCAGTTATCGAATCTACGGGACAGGGGGGGGAAACTACGAGCAGTACTTC.